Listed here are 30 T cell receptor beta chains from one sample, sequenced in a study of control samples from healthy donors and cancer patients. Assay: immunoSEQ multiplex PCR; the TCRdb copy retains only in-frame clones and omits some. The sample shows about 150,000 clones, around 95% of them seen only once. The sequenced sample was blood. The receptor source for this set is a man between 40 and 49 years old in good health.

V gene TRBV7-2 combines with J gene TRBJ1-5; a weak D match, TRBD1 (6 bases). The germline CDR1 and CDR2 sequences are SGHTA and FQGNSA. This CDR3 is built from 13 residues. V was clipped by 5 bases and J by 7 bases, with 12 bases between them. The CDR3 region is CASSPSGGQPQHF. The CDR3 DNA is TGTGCCAGCAGCCCTTCCGGGGGCCAGCCCCAGCATTTT.

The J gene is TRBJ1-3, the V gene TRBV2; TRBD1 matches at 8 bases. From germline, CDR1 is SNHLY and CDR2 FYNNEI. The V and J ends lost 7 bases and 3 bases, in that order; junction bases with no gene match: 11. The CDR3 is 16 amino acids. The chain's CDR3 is CASNRGQGRIGNTIYF. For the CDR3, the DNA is TGTGCCAGCAACCGTGGACAGGGACGAATTGGAAACACCATATATTTT.

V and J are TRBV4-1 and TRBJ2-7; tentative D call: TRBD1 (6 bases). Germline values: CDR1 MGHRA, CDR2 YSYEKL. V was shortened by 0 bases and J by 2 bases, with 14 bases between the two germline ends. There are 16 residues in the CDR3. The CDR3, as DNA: TGCGCCAGCAGCCAAGATCCGGACAGTGAGGCCTACGAGCAGTACTTC. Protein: CASSQDPDSEAYEQYF.

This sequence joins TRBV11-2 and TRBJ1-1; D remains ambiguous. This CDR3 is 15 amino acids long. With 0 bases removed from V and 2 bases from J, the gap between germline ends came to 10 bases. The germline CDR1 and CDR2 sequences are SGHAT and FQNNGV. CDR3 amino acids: CASSLETRLNTEAFF. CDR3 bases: TGTGCCAGCAGCTTAGAGACGCGCTTAAACACTGAAGCTTTCTTT. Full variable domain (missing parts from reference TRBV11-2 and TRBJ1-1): EAGVAQSPRYKIIEKRQSVAFWCNPISGHATLYWYQQILGQGPKLLIQFQNNGVVDDSQLPKDRFSAERLKGVDSTLKIQPAKLEDSAVYLCASSLETRLNTEAFFGQGTRLTVV.

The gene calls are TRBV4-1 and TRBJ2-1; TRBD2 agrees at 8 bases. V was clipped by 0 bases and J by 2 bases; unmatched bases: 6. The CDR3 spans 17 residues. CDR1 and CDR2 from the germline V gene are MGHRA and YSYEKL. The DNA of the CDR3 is TGCGCCAGCAGCCAAGATAGGGGCGGGGGGCCCTACAATGAGCAGTTCTTC. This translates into CASSQDRGGGPYNEQFF.

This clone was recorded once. The CDR3 region is CASSQVDFSYEQYF. The CDR3 coding sequence is TGTGCCAGCAGCCAAGTCGATTTCTCCTACGAGCAGTACTTC. This chain links TRBV14 with TRBJ2-7; no clear D gene. The CDR3 runs 14 residues. V was trimmed by 1 base and J by 0 bases, leaving 7 bases between them. The germline V gene has CDR1 SGHDN and CDR2 FVKESK.

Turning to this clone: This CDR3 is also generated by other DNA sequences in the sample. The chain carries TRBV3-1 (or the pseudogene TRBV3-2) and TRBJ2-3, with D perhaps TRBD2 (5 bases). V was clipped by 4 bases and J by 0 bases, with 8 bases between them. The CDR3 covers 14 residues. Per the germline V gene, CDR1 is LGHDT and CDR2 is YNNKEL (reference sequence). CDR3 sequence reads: CASSLRTSTDTQYF. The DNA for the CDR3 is TGTGCCAGCAGCCTCAGGACTAGCACAGATACGCAGTATTTT.

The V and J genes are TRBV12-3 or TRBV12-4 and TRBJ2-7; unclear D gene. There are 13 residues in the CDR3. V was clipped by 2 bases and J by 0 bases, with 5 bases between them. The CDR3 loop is CASSLQVSYEQYF. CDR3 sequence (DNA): TGTGCCAGCAGTTTACAGGTCTCCTACGAGCAGTACTTC.

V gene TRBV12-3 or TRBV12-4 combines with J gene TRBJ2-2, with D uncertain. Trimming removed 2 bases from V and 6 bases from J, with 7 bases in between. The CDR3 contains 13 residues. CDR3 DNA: TGTGCCAGCAGTTTAACCGGTGCCGGGGAGCTGTTTTTT. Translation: CASSLTGAGELFF.

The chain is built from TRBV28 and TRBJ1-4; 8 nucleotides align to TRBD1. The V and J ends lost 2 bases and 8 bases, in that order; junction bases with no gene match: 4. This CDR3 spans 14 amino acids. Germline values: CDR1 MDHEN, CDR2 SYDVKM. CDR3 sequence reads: CASSLQGAREKLFF. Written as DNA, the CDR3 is TGTGCCAGCAGTTTACAGGGGGCGCGGGAAAAACTGTTTTTT.

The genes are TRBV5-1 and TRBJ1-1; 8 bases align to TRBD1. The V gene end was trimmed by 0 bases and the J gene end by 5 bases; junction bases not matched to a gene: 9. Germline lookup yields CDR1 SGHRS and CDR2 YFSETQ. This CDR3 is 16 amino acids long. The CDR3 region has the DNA TGCGCCAGCAGCTTGGGGGCAGGGGGCGTCGGAACTGAAGCTTTCTTT. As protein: CASSLGAGGVGTEAFF.

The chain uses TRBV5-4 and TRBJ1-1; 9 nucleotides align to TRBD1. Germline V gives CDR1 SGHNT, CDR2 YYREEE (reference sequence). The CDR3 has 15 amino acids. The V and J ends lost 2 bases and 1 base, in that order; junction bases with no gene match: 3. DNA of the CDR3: TGTGCCAGCAGCTTAACAGGGGGCGGGAACACTGAAGCTTTCTTT. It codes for CASSLTGGGNTEAFF.

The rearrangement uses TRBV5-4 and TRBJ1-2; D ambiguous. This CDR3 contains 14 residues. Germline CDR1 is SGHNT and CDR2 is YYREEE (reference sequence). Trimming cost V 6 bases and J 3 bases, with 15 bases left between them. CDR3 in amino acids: CASTDRGGYYGYTF. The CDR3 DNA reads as TGTGCCAGCACCGACCGGGGAGGCTACTATGGCTACACCTTC. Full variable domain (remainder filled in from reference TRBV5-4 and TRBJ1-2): ETGVTQSPTHLIKTRGQQVTLRCSSQSGHNTVSWYQQALGQGPQFIFQYYREEENGRGNFPPRFSGLQFPNYSSELNVNALELDDSALYLCASTDRGGYYGYTFGSGTRLTVV.

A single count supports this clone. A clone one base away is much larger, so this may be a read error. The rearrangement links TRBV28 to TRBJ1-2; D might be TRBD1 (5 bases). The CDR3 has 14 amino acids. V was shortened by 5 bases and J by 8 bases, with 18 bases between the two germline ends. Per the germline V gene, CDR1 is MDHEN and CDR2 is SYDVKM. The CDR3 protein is CASSTPEGKLGYTF. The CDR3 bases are TGTGCCAGCAGTACCCCGGAGGGGAAACTCGGCTACACCTTC.

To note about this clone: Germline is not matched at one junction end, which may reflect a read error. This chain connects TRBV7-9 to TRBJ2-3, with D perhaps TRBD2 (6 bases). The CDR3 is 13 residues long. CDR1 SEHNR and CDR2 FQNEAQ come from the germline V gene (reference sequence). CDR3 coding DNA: TGTGCCAGCAGATTAGGAGGGTCTGGCGCGCAGTATTTT. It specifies CASRLGGSGAQYF.

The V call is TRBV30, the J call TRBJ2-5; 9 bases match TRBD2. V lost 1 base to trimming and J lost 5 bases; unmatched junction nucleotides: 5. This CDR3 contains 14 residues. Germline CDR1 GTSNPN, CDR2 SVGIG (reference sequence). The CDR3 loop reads CAWSEVAGGETQYF. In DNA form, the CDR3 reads TGTGCCTGGAGTGAAGTTGCGGGGGGGGAGACCCAGTACTTC.

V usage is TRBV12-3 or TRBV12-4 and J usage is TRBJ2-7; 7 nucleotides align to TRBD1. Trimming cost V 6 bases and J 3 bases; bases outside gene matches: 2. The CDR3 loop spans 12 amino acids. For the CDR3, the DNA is TGTGCCAGCAGGCAGGGGGTCTACGAGCAGTACTTC. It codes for CASRQGVYEQYF.

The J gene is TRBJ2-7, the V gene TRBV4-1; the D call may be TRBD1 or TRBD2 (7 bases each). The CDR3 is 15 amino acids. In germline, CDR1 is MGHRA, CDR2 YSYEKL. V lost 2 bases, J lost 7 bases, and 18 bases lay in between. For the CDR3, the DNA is TGCGCCAGCAGCCAAACTGGACAGGCCGGGGGGGAGCAGTACTTC. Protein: CASSQTGQAGGEQYF.

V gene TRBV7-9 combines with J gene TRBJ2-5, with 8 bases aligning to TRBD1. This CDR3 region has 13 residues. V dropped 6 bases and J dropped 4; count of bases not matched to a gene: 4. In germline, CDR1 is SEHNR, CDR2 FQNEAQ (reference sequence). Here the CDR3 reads CASSPTGAETQYF. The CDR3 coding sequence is TGTGCCAGCAGTCCGACAGGGGCAGAGACCCAGTACTTC.

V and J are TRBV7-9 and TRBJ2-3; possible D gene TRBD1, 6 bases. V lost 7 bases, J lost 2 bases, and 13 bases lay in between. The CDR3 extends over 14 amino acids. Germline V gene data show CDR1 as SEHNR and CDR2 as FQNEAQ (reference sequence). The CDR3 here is CASIRDTNTDTQYF. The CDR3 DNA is TGTGCCAGCATCCGGGACACGAACACAGATACGCAGTATTTT.

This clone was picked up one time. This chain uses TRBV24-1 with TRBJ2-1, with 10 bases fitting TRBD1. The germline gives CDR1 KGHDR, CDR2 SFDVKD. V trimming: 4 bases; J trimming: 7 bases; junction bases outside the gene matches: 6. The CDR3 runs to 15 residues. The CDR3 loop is CATSDAGQGWNEQFF. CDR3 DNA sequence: TGTGCCACCAGTGACGCGGGACAGGGGTGGAATGAGCAGTTCTTC.

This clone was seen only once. The CDR3 sequence: CASSQQSDGELFF. The CDR3 nucleotides read TGTGCCAGCAGCCAGCAGAGTGACGGGGAGCTGTTTTTT. The J gene is TRBJ2-2, the V gene TRBV6-5; D is ambiguous. Germline lookup yields CDR1 MNHEY and CDR2 SVGAGI. This CDR3 region has 13 residues. The V gene lost 6 bases and the J gene lost 7 bases, with 12 bases spanning the gap.

As DNA, the CDR3 is TGTGCCAGCAGTGGCCCGGGGCTCCACTATGGCTACACCTTC. It codes for CASSGPGLHYGYTF. J is TRBJ1-2 and V is TRBV28, with a weak D call TRBD1 (5 bases). This CDR3 spans 14 amino acids. The ends were cut back, 5 bases at V and 3 bases at J, with 13 bases in the middle. Germline CDR1 MDHEN, CDR2 SYDVKM.

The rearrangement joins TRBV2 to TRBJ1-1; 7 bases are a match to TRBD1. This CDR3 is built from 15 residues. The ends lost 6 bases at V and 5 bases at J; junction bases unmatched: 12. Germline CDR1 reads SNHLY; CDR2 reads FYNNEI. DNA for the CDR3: TGTGCCAGCAGCGTAATTGCAGGGGGTGGTACTGAAGCTTTCTTT. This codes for CASSVIAGGGTEAFF.

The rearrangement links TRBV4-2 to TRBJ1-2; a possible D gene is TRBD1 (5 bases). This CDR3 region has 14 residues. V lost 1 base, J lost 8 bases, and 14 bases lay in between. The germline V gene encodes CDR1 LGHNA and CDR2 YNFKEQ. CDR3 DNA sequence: TGTGCCAGCAGCCAAGGGGGCAGGGTGTTGGGCTACACCTTC. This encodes CASSQGGRVLGYTF.

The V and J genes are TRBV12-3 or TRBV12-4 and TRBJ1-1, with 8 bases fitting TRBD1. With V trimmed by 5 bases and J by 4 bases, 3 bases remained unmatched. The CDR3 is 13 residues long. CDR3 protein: CASSRQGRTEAFF. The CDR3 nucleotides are TGTGCCAGCAGTCGACAGGGGCGCACTGAAGCTTTCTTT.

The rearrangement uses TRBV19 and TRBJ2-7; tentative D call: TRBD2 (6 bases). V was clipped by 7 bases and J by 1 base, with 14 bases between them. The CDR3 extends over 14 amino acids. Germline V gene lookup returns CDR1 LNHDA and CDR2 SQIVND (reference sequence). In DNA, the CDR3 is TGTGCCAGTACCCCAGGGCGGGATTCCTACGAGCAGTACTTC. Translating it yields CASTPGRDSYEQYF.

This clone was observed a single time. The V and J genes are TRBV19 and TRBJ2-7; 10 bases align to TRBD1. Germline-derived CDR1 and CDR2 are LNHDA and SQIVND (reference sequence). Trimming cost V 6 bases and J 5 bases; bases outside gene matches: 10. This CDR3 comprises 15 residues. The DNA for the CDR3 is TGTGCCAGTAGGCCGACCGGGACAGGGGCTCACGAGCAGTACTTC. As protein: CASRPTGTGAHEQYF.

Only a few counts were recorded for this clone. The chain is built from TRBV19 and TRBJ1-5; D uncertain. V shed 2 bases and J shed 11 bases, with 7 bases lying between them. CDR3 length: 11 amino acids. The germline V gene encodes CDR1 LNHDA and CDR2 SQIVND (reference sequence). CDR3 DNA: TGTGCCAGTAGTATACCGGGATCCCAGCATTTT. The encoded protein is CASSIPGSQHF.

CDR3 nucleotides: TGTGCCAGCAGTTTTACTAATGAAAAACTGTTTTTT. Amino acids: CASSFTNEKLFF. This sequence joins TRBV12-3 or TRBV12-4 and TRBJ1-4; no clear D gene. The CDR3 is made up of 12 amino acids. V was clipped by 3 bases and J by 2 bases, with 1 base between them.